This T cell receptor (beta chain) was recovered during a study of T cell responses to AZD1222 COVID-19 vaccine. At the level of the study: Second-dose groups at about 4 or about 12 weeks were pooled. Overall study results and limits: After the peak T cell response, and only then, were repertoires sampled. Spike as a whole was targeted by vaccine-associated CD4 TCRs, dominant at 160-218 and 743-854.

This clone was seen a single time. The antigen is not known. CDR1 is DFQATT, CDR2 SNEGSKA, per germline (reference sequence). V shed 5 bases and J shed 13 bases, with 15 bases lying between them. The CDR3 is 11 amino acids. TCRdb's copy holds only in-frame clones and misses some; the assay was immunoSEQ multiplex PCR. This table has 150,000 to 200,000 clones, 94% appearing once. This clonotype was obtained from an adult in good health. The sample was peripheral blood, taken on day 0 of AZD1222 vaccination. This chain joins TRBV20-1 and TRBJ2-1; perhaps D is TRBD1 or TRBD2 (5 bases each). The CDR3 sequence: CSALLGTRQFF. CDR3 coding DNA: TGCAGTGCTCTCTTGGGGACGCGACAGTTCTTC.